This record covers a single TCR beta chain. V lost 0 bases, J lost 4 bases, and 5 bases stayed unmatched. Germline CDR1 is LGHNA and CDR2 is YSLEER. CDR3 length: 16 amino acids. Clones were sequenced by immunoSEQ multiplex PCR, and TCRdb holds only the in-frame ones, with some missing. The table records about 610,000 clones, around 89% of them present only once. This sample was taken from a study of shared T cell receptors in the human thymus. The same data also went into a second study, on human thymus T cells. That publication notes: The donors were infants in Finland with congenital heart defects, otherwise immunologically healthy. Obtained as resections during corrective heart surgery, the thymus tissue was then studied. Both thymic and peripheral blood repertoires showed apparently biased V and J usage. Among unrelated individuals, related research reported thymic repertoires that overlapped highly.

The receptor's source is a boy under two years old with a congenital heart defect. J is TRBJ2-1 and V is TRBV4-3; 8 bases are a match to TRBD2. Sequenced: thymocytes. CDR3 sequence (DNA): TGCGCCAGCAGCCAAGATCGCGCTAGCGGGTACAATGAGCAGTTCTTC. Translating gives CASSQDRASGYNEQFF.